The 8 T cell receptor beta chains in this list originate from one sample, sequenced in a study of blood T cell repertoires in COVID-19. The assay was immunoSEQ multiplex PCR, and TCRdb's table has in-frame clones only and misses some. The table includes roughly 240,000 clones, around four fifths detected once. Sequenced input: peripheral blood. Receptors originate from a man in his fifties or sixties who had recovered from COVID-19.

V usage is TRBV19 and J usage is TRBJ1-1; D is perhaps TRBD1 (6 bases). V lost 6 bases and J 7 bases, leaving 12 bases between the germline ends. The CDR3 is made up of 12 amino acids. Germline V gene sequence: CDR1 LNHDA, CDR2 SQIVND (reference sequence). The DNA for the CDR3 is TGTGCCAGTAGATCCCAGGGGAATGAAGCTTTCTTT. The encoded protein is CASRSQGNEAFF.

This clone was seen only a few times. The rearrangement links TRBV19 to TRBJ2-7, with no clear D. Germline CDR1 reads LNHDA; CDR2 reads SQIVND (reference sequence). The CDR3 consists of 12 residues. Trimming pared 4 bases from V and 6 bases from J, leaving 10 bases between. CDR3 region: CASSTLRSEQYF. The CDR3 DNA reads as TGTGCCAGTAGTACCCTAAGAAGCGAGCAGTACTTC.

The genes are TRBV5-1 and TRBJ2-5; 9 bases fit TRBD1. Trimming removed 1 base from V and 4 bases from J; junction bases left unmatched: 5. CDR1 and CDR2 (germline): SGHRS, YFSETQ. The CDR3 spans 15 residues. The CDR3 region is CASSLRTGGAETQYF. CDR3 nucleotides: TGCGCCAGCAGCTTGAGAACAGGGGGCGCAGAGACCCAGTACTTC.

This clone was seen only a few times. The genes are TRBV5-4 and TRBJ2-1; 10 nucleotides align to TRBD2. The CDR3 loop spans 15 amino acids. Germline V gene lookup returns CDR1 SGHNT and CDR2 YYREEE (reference sequence). Unmatched junction bases numbered 1, after V lost 4 bases and J lost 0 bases. In DNA, the CDR3 is TGTGCCAGCAGCCGGACTAGCGGCTCCTACAATGAGCAGTTCTTC. Its protein product is CASSRTSGSYNEQFF.

V usage is TRBV2 and J usage is TRBJ2-3; D gene uncertain. Trimming stripped 4 bases from V and 0 bases from J, with 5 bases between. The CDR3 covers 13 residues. Germline V gene data show CDR1 as SNHLY and CDR2 as FYNNEI. This chain's CDR3 is CASSVESTDTQYF. For the CDR3, the DNA is TGTGCCAGCAGTGTCGAGAGCACAGATACGCAGTATTTT.

This clone was found once. CDR3 sequence reads: CASSLVGSSAEQYF. In DNA, the CDR3 is TGTGCCAGCAGCTTAGTAGGTTCTAGCGCCGAGCAGTACTTC. The chain uses TRBV7-2 and TRBJ2-7; D is possibly TRBD2 (6 bases). Trimming took 1 base from V and 6 from J, leaving 13 bases between them. CDR3 length: 14 residues. Germline CDR1 SGHTA, CDR2 FQGNSA.

This clone was picked up a small number of times. This chain uses TRBV10-2 with TRBJ2-5; TRBD1 might be the D (5 bases). CDR3 length equals 11 residues. CDR1 is WSHSY and CDR2 is SAAADI in the germline V gene. Trimming took off 10 bases at V and 4 bases at J, with 10 bases between the two ends. This CDR3 reads CATAGSETQYF. The CDR3 bases are TGCGCCACGGCAGGGTCAGAGACCCAGTACTTC.

This sequence joins TRBV18 and TRBJ1-1; perhaps TRBD1 as D (5 bases). CDR3 length equals 13 residues. V was shortened by 3 bases and J by 7 bases, with 12 bases between the two germline ends. Germline CDR1 is KGHSH and CDR2 is LQKENI. CDR3 DNA sequence: TGTGCCAGCTCACCCAGTATGACAGATGAAGCTTTCTTT. Amino acid sequence: CASSPSMTDEAFF.